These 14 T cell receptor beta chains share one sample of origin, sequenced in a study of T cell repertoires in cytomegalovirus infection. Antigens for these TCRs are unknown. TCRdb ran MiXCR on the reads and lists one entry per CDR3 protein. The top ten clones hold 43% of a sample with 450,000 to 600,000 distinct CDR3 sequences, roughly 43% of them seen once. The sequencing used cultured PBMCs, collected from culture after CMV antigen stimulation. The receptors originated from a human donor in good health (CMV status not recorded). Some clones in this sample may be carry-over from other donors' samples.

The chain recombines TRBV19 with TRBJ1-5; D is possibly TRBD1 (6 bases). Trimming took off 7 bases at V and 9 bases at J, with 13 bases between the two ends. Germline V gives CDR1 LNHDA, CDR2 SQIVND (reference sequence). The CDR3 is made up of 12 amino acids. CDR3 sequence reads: CASTQGVRPQHF. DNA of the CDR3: TGTGCCAGTACACAGGGTGTAAGGCCCCAGCATTTT.

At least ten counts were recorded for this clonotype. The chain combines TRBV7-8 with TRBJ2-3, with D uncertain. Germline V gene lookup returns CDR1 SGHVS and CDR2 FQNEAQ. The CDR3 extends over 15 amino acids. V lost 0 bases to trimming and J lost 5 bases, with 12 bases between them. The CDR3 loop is CASSLARAPGDTQYF. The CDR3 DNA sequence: TGTGCCAGCAGCTTAGCTAGAGCGCCAGGAGATACGCAGTATTTT.

The CDR3 spells CASITHKRGAGGELFF. CDR3 DNA: TGTGCCAGCATAACCCACAAGCGGGGGGCGGGCGGGGAGCTGTTTTTT. The V gene is TRBV6-8, the J gene TRBJ2-2, with 9 bases identical to TRBD2. Germline V lookup: CDR1 MNHGY, CDR2 SAAAGT. V trimming: 7 bases; J trimming: 7 bases; junction bases outside the gene matches: 13. This CDR3 is 16 amino acids long.

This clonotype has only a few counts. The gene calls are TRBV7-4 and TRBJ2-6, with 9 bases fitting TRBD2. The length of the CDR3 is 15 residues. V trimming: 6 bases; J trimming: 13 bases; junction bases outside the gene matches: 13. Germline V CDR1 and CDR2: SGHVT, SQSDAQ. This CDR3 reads CASREPGLAALVLTF. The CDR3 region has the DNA TGTGCCAGCAGGGAGCCGGGACTAGCAGCCTTAGTCCTGACTTTC.

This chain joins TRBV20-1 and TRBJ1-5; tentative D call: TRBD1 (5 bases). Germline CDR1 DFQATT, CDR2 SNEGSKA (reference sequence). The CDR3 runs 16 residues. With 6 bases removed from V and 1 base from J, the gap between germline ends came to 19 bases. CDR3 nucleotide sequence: TGCAGTGCCAAAAATTCAGGGAGTGGGAGCAATCAGCCCCAGCATTTT. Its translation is CSAKNSGSGSNQPQHF.

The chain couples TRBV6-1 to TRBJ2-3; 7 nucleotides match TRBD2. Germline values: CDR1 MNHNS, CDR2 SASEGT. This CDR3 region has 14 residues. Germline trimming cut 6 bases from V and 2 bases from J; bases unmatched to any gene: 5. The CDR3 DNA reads TGTGCCAGCAGGGGACTATTCGACACAGATACGCAGTATTTT. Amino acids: CASRGLFDTDTQYF.

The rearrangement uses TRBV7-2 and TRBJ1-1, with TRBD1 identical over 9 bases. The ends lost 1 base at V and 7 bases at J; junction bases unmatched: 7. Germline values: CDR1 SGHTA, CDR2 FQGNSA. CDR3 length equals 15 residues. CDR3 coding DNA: TGTGCCAGCAGCTTAGTTGGGACAGGGATCGTTGAAGCTTTCTTT. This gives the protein CASSLVGTGIVEAFF.

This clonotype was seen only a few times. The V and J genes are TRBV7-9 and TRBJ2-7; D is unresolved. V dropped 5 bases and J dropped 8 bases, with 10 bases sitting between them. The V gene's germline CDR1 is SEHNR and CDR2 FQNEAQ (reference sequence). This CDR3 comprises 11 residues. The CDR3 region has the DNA TGTGCCAGCAGCCCTGGACGCAAGCAGTACTTC. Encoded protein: CASSPGRKQYF.

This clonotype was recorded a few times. The CDR3 reads CASSLGAARTGNTIYF. The DNA for the CDR3 is TGTGCCAGCAGCTTAGGAGCAGCTAGAACTGGAAACACCATATATTTT. The genes are TRBV7-2 and TRBJ1-3, with D unresolved. V shed 1 base and J shed 2 bases, with 12 bases lying between them. Germline lookup yields CDR1 SGHTA and CDR2 FQGNSA. CDR3 length: 16 amino acids.

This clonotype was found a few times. DNA for the CDR3: TGTGCCAGCAGCCCTCGACAGGGTCCTACCTACGAGCAGTACTTC. Translating it yields CASSPRQGPTYEQYF. The chain joins TRBV7-9 to TRBJ2-7; 7 bases fit TRBD1. The V gene's germline CDR1 is SEHNR and CDR2 FQNEAQ (reference sequence). The CDR3 is 15 residues long. V was pared by 5 bases and J by 2 bases, with 9 bases of the junction left unmatched.

The CDR3 DNA reads TGTGCTAGTGGACCCGTTAGCGGGGCCTCCTACGAGCAGTACTTC. This codes for CASGPVSGASYEQYF. V and J are TRBV12-5 and TRBJ2-7; 8 bases agree with TRBD2. V lost 6 bases to trimming and J lost 0 bases; unmatched junction nucleotides: 7. The length of the CDR3 is 15 residues. Germline V lookup: CDR1 LGHNT, CDR2 FRNRAP.

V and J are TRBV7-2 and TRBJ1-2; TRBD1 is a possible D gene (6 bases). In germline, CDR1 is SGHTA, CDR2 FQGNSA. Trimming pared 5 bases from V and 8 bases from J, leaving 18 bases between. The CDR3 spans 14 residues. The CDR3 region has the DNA TGTGCCAGCAGCCCCGTGGGGGGGGCCCACGGCTACACCTTC. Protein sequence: CASSPVGGAHGYTF.

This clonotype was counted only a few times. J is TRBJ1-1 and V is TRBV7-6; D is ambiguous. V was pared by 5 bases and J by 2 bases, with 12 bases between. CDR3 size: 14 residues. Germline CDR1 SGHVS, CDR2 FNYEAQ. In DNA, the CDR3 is TGTGCCAGCAGCCAACACCCCCACAACACTGAAGCTTTCTTT. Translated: CASSQHPHNTEAFF.

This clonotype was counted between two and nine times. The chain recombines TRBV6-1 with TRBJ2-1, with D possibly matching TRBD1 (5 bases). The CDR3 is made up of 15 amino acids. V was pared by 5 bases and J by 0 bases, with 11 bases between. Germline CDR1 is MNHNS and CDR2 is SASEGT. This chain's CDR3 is CASSYWGHSYNEQFF. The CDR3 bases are TGTGCCAGCAGTTATTGGGGCCACTCCTACAATGAGCAGTTCTTC.